This T cell receptor beta chain is drawn from a study of blood T cell repertoires in COVID-19. About the research overall: The United States, Italy and Spain provided the acute and convalescent COVID-19 samples. The cDNA or gDNA used as material had been derived from T cells, B-cell-depleted T cells, or PBMCs.

The junction had 7 bases not matched to a gene; V was cut back by 5 bases and J by 2 bases. The CDR3 sequence is 16 residues long. Germline assignment: CDR1 SGHTA and CDR2 FQGNSA. The method was immunoSEQ multiplex PCR; TCRdb's version includes in-frame clones alone and lacks a portion of them. The table includes about 160,000 clones, 80% to 95% detected once. Seattle's enrolled individuals joined amid active infection and were then monitored longitudinally. The TCR was taken from a man aged 30 to 45 with COVID-19, enrolled during active disease. The sequenced sample was peripheral blood. This sequence joins TRBV7-2 and TRBJ2-5; 11 bases are a match to TRBD2. This CDR3 is CASSLSTSGGQETQYF. CDR3 nucleotides: TGTGCCAGCAGCCTATCTACTAGCGGGGGACAAGAGACCCAGTACTTC.